Listed below are T cell receptor beta chains from one sample, sequenced in a study of CD8 T cells in Susac syndrome. In TCRdb, the immunoSEQ multiplex PCR reads were re-called with MiXCR into one record per CDR3 protein. Of 180,000 or so distinct CDR3 sequences listed, about 95% are singletons. The material sequenced was CD4+ T cells from PBMCs. The source is a human donor with multiple sclerosis. Each CDR3 is given with its conserved first and last residue. Each record gives: V gene, J gene, D gene, CDR3 DNA, CDR3 protein. A D gene is named only where the DNA matches it firmly.

>TRBV18|TRBJ2-6|.
TGTGCCAGCTCACCAGTCTACTCTGGGGCCAACGTCCTGACTTTC
CASSPVYSGANVLTF
>TRBV18|TRBJ1-2|.
TGTGCCAGCTCACCGGGGAAGGATAACTATGGCTACACCTTC
CASSPGKDNYGYTF
>TRBV9|TRBJ2-7|.
TGTGCCAGCAGCGTGGAGGGAGGGGACACCTACGAGCAGTACTTC
CASSVEGGDTYEQYF
>TRBV3-1|TRBJ1-2|.
TGTGCCAGCAGTTTACAGGGATCAGGCTACACCTTC
CASSLQGSGYTF
>TRBV29-1|TRBJ1-2|.
TGCAGCGTTGGGACCGTGGGCTATGGCTACACCTTC
CSVGTVGYGYTF
>TRBV6-5|TRBJ1-5|.
TGTGCCAGCTCACAGACCCGGCTTTATCAGCCCCAGCATTTT
CASSQTRLYQPQHF
>TRBV29-1|TRBJ2-1|.
TGCAGCGTCTACAAACAGGGAAATGAGCAGTTCTTC
CSVYKQGNEQFF
>TRBV15|TRBJ2-3|.
TGTGCCACCAGCACGTCAGGGGATGCGGTAGATACGCAGTATTTT
CATSTSGDAVDTQYF
>TRBV18|TRBJ2-1|.
TGTGCCAGCTCAAACTCAGGGAGTGAGCAGTTCTTC
CASSNSGSEQFF
>TRBV11-2|TRBJ2-7|.
TGTGCCAGCAGCTCAGGGGTCGGGAGCTACGAGCAGTACTTC
CASSSGVGSYEQYF
>TRBV14|TRBJ2-7|TRBD2
TGTGCCAGCAGCCTTGGACTAGCGGGAAGGTACTTC
CASSLGLAGRYF